The 2 T cell receptor beta chains below all came from one sample that was sequenced in a study of control samples from healthy donors and cancer patients. The method was immunoSEQ multiplex PCR; TCRdb's version includes in-frame clones alone and lacks a portion of them. This table has approximately 170,000 clones, around 90% appearing once. Material: blood. All receptors come from a woman between 50 and 59 years old in good health.

This rearrangement joins TRBV4-3 to TRBJ2-3; 9 bases are a match to TRBD2. The CDR3 has 14 amino acids. CDR1 and CDR2 from the germline V gene are LGHNA and YSLEER. V was pared by 1 base and J by 15 bases, with 11 bases of the junction left unmatched. CDR3 sequence: CASSQVVAGGQLYF. The CDR3, as DNA: TGCGCCAGCAGCCAAGTTGTGGCGGGGGGGCAGTTATATTTT.

V gene TRBV5-1 combines with J gene TRBJ1-4; 8 bases agree with TRBD1. The CDR3 contains 19 residues. V shed 3 bases, J shed 2 bases, and the junction held 15 bases outside the gene matches. Germline V lookup: CDR1 SGHRS, CDR2 YFSETQ. CDR3 DNA: TGCGCCAGCAGCTCGACCCCCCAGGGGGCGCGTCGGACTAATGAAAAACTGTTTTTT. Its protein is CASSSTPQGARRTNEKLFF.